This T cell receptor beta chain was identified during a study of cytomegalovirus exposure and HLA in healthy donors. Amplification used 60 Vbeta primers and 13 Jbeta primers. Libraries were prepared by immunoSEQ multiplex PCR; TCRdb keeps only in-frame clonotypes and omits some of them. The sample comprises around 45,000 clones, 51% of which are singletons, and approximately 5.6% rests with the top ten. V was trimmed by 8 bases and J by 3 bases, leaving 20 bases between them. This CDR3 spans 15 amino acids. Looked up from germline, CDR1 is MNHEY and CDR2 is SVGAGI. This clone was seen a few times. The J gene is TRBJ2-7, the V gene TRBV6-5; D might be TRBD2 (7 bases). Sequencing was done on a sample of PBMCs. This TCR came from a man in his sixties in good health and CMV-seronegative. The CDR3 loop is CASSGRGAGSYEQYF. The CDR3 DNA follows: TGTGCCAGCTCAGGCAGGGGAGCGGGGAGCTACGAGCAGTACTTC.